Listed here are 22 T cell receptor beta chains from one sample, sequenced in a study of blood T cell repertoires in COVID-19. Data came from immunoSEQ multiplex PCR; TCRdb stores just in-frame clones and leaves some out. The table has about 240,000 clones, about four fifths seen once; the top ten hold approximately 10%. Material for sequencing was peripheral blood. The receptors come from a woman older than 75 with acute or convalescent COVID-19.

This chain connects TRBV5-1 to TRBJ1-1; 9 bases line up with TRBD1. Germline V lookup: CDR1 SGHRS, CDR2 YFSETQ. Unmatched junction bases numbered 6, after V lost 4 bases and J lost 5 bases. This CDR3 has 14 residues. The CDR3 bases are TGCGCCAGCAGCGCCACGACAGGGGGGACTGAAGCTTTCTTT. Amino acid sequence: CASSATTGGTEAFF.

This chain joins TRBV10-3 and TRBJ2-2; D unclear. Per germline, CDR1 ENHRY and CDR2 SYGVKD. Between the trimmed V and J ends, which lost 5 bases and 1 base, there was a span of 14 bases. The CDR3 contains 16 residues. CDR3 sequence reads: CAISSSLAGNTGELFF. For the CDR3, the DNA is TGTGCCATCAGTAGTTCTTTGGCAGGGAACACCGGGGAGCTGTTTTTT.

This chain joins TRBV10-3 and TRBJ1-2; D is unclear. Germline V lookup: CDR1 ENHRY, CDR2 SYGVKD. V lost 10 bases, J lost 0 bases, and 9 bases lay in between. The CDR3 length is 12 residues. CDR3 protein: CATTGTNYGYTF. In nucleotides, the CDR3 is TGTGCCACCACCGGTACTAACTATGGCTACACCTTC.

The J gene is TRBJ1-5, the V gene TRBV2; D gene ambiguous. The CDR3 consists of 15 residues. V lost 1 base and J lost 1, with 8 bases in between. The germline V gene encodes CDR1 SNHLY and CDR2 FYNNEI. CDR3 loop: CASSEVAVSNQPQHF. The CDR3 coding sequence is TGTGCCAGCAGTGAAGTCGCGGTGAGCAATCAGCCCCAGCATTTT.

The chain is built from TRBV6-6 and TRBJ2-7; TRBD1 agrees at 11 bases. V dropped 6 bases and J dropped 6; count of bases not matched to a gene: 7. Germline V gives CDR1 MNHNY, CDR2 SVGAGI (reference sequence). There are 14 residues in the CDR3. The CDR3 sequence: CASSNGQGASEQYF. The CDR3 region has the DNA TGTGCCAGCAGCAATGGACAGGGGGCCAGCGAGCAGTACTTC.

As concerns this clone: Other nucleotide sequences from this sample produce the same CDR3. The V gene is TRBV7-3, the J gene TRBJ2-2; D is uncertain. This CDR3 has 14 residues. The germline CDR1 and CDR2 sequences are SGHTA and FQGTGA. The ends were cut back, 3 bases at V and 2 bases at J, with 7 bases in the middle. CDR3 nucleotides: TGTGCCAGCAGCTTGAGCCGAAACACCGGGGAGCTGTTTTTT. It codes for CASSLSRNTGELFF.

This chain joins TRBV19 and TRBJ1-1; tentatively, D is TRBD1 (6 bases). The CDR3 totals 10 residues. Trimming shortened V by 10 bases and J by 11 bases, and 14 bases separated the two germline ends. Looked up from germline, CDR1 is LNHDA and CDR2 is SQIVND (reference sequence). CDR3 DNA sequence: TGTGCCAAATCGACAGGCCGGGCTTTCTTT. This encodes CAKSTGRAFF. The full variable domain, rest sourced from reference TRBV19 and TRBJ1-1, is DGGITQSPKYLFRKEGQNVTLSCEQNLNHDAMYWYRQDPGQGLRLIYYSQIVNDFQKGDIAEGYSVSREKKESFPLTVTSAQKNPTAFYLCAKSTGRAFFGQGTRLTVV.

The gene calls are TRBV10-1 and TRBJ2-1; TRBD2 aligns across 10 bases. The germline gives CDR1 WNHNN, CDR2 SYGVQD (reference sequence). J gave up 5 bases and V 3 bases, and 4 bases lay outside the gene matches. The CDR3 has 15 amino acids. CDR3 nucleotide sequence: TGCGCCAGCAGTGACGGTACTAGCGGGAACAATGAGCAGTTCTTC. Protein sequence: CASSDGTSGNNEQFF.

The chain recombines TRBV7-3 with TRBJ2-2; no clear D. In germline, CDR1 is SGHTA, CDR2 FQGTGA. The germline V and J ends were trimmed by 2 bases and 3 bases, with 10 bases remaining between them. There are 15 residues in the CDR3. This CDR3 reads CASSLFGGYTGELFF. The CDR3 nucleotides read TGTGCCAGCAGCTTATTTGGTGGCTACACCGGGGAGCTGTTTTTT.

This chain joins TRBV12-5 and TRBJ1-1; D is perhaps TRBD1 (6 bases). The CDR3 loop spans 15 amino acids. V gave up 2 bases and J gave up 7 bases, with 17 bases separating them. Germline CDR1 LGHNT, CDR2 FRNRAP. The CDR3 DNA is TGTGCTAGTGGTTTGCCCTCTCTGACAGGTCTTGAAGCTTTCTTT. Protein sequence: CASGLPSLTGLEAFF.

The chain recombines TRBV30 with TRBJ2-7, with TRBD1 matching 7 bases. The CDR3 runs 15 residues. V was pared by 2 bases and J by 7 bases, with 14 bases of the junction left unmatched. Germline CDR1 reads GTSNPN; CDR2 reads SVGIG (reference sequence). Written as DNA, the CDR3 is TGTGCCTGGAGTACTCGCCCGGGACAGCTTAGGGAGCAGTACTTC. Encoded protein: CAWSTRPGQLREQYF.

The J gene is TRBJ1-5, the V gene TRBV2; 7 bases fit TRBD1. CDR1 SNHLY and CDR2 FYNNEI come from the germline V gene. Trimming cost V 2 bases and J 6 bases; bases outside gene matches: 4. This CDR3 spans 14 amino acids. CDR3 sequence reads: CASSETGVRQPQHF. In DNA form, the CDR3 reads TGTGCCAGCAGTGAAACAGGGGTTCGTCAGCCCCAGCATTTT.

The chain has TRBV3-1 (or the pseudogene TRBV3-2) and TRBJ1-4, with D possibly matching TRBD1 (6 bases). Trimming pared 4 bases from V and 5 bases from J, leaving 17 bases between. Germline V gene sequence: CDR1 LGHDT, CDR2 YNNKEL (reference sequence). The CDR3 sequence is 16 residues long. CDR3 bases: TGTGCCAGCAGCCCGAATAGACAGGCCCCAAATGAAAAACTGTTTTTT. Protein: CASSPNRQAPNEKLFF.

The rearrangement links TRBV5-6 to TRBJ1-1; D is uncertain. Trimming cost V 1 base and J 1 base, with 11 bases left between them. The CDR3 is made up of 15 amino acids. Germline V gene data show CDR1 as SGHDT and CDR2 as YYEEEE. The CDR3 bases are TGTGCCAGCAGCTTGAGTACGGGGAAGAACACTGAAGCTTTCTTT. It yields the protein CASSLSTGKNTEAFF. Looking up the rest from reference TRBV5-6 and TRBJ1-1 gives the full variable domain: DAGVTQSPTHLIKTRGQQVTLRCSPKSGHDTVSWYQQALGQGPQFIFQYYEEEERQRGNFPDRFSGHQFPNYSSELNVNALLLGDSALYLCASSLSTGKNTEAFFGQGTRLTVV.

The genes are TRBV7-8 and TRBJ2-7; 8 nucleotides line up with TRBD1. Looked up from germline, CDR1 is SGHVS and CDR2 is FQNEAQ. CDR3 length equals 18 residues. The ends lost 0 bases at V and 3 bases at J; junction bases unmatched: 13. The CDR3 DNA sequence: TGTGCCAGCAGCTTAGCGGGGGCGGGACAGGCCACTGGCTACGAGCAGTACTTC. Translating it yields CASSLAGAGQATGYEQYF.

The rearrangement uses TRBV7-9 and TRBJ1-2; unclear D gene. V was pared by 5 bases and J by 7 bases, with 14 bases between. CDR3 length equals 13 residues. Per germline, CDR1 SEHNR and CDR2 FQNEAQ (reference sequence). The CDR3: CASSRWGGGGYTF. The CDR3 nucleotides read TGTGCCAGCAGCCGATGGGGAGGTGGTGGCTACACCTTC.

This clone was observed once. This chain connects TRBV28 to TRBJ1-4; no firm D call. In germline, CDR1 is MDHEN, CDR2 SYDVKM. This CDR3 comprises 13 residues. V lost 6 bases to trimming and J lost 4 bases, with 9 bases between them. In DNA, the CDR3 is TGTGCCAGCAGGGGAGGCGGTAATGAAAAACTGTTTTTT. Its translation is CASRGGGNEKLFF.

This clone appeared once. The chain combines TRBV12-3 or TRBV12-4 with TRBJ1-2, with no clear D. The germline V and J ends were trimmed by 1 base and 2 bases, with 5 bases remaining between them. This CDR3 comprises 13 residues. CDR3 loop: CASSLVENYGYTF. In nucleotides, the CDR3 is TGTGCCAGCAGTTTAGTAGAGAACTATGGCTACACCTTC.

This clone was found many times. The V and J genes are TRBV30 and TRBJ1-3; 7 nucleotides line up with TRBD1. The CDR3 has 17 residues. Germline V CDR1 and CDR2: GTSNPN, SVGIG (reference sequence). Losses at the gene ends were 3 bases for V and 2 bases for J; bases not matched to a gene: 13. The CDR3 spells CAWRSPGQPKTGNTIYF. In DNA, the CDR3 is TGTGCCTGGAGGTCCCCGGGACAGCCGAAAACTGGAAACACCATATATTTT.

The chain uses TRBV28 and TRBJ1-4; maybe TRBD1 (5 bases). Germline CDR1 and CDR2: MDHEN and SYDVKM. The CDR3 is 16 residues long. The V gene lost 6 bases and the J gene lost 3 bases, with 17 bases spanning the gap. CDR3 sequence (DNA): TGTGCCAGCAGCTCCCGCCAGGGAAGGTCTAATGAAAAACTGTTTTTT. It is translated as CASSSRQGRSNEKLFF.

The V call is TRBV11-2, the J call TRBJ2-3; 10 bases agree with TRBD2. Germline assignment: CDR1 SGHAT and CDR2 FQNNGV. CDR3 length equals 14 residues. The junction had 6 bases not matched to a gene; V was cut back by 2 bases and J by 10 bases. The CDR3 coding sequence is TGTGCCAGCAGCTTAAGCGGGGGGGCTGGGGCGCAGTATTTT. This codes for CASSLSGGAGAQYF.

The chain combines TRBV28 with TRBJ1-2, with a possible D match to TRBD1 (5 bases). Trimming removed 9 bases at V and 4 bases at J, with 15 bases between. The CDR3 runs to 13 residues. From germline, CDR1 is MDHEN and CDR2 SYDVKM. Here the CDR3 DNA reads TGTGCCAGTTGGGCGCAGGGAGGCTATGGCTACACCTTC. Translated, it gives CASWAQGGYGYTF.